This TCR beta chain was identified in a study of Graves' ophthalmopathy and Graves' hyperthyroidism. In donors with ophthalmopathy, activity was moderate-to-severe, with CAS ≥3, NOSPECS ≥4 and duration under 3 months. Deletions cut 5 bases from V and 0 bases from J, with 8 bases between. Germline assignment: CDR1 LGHNT and CDR2 FRNRAP. This CDR3 has 13 amino acids. This clonotype was seen ten or more times. Its antigen remains unidentified. The authors amplified TCR beta CDR3 regions from RNA transcripts. RT-PCR with HTBI primers came first, then second-round multiplex PCR. One entry per CDR3 protein results from TCRdb running MiXCR on the multiplex PCR reads. The table lists hundreds of thousands of distinct CDR3 sequences, roughly 39% of them singletons. Findings and limits, study-wide: The majority of expanded thyroid clonotypes above 0.001 frequency also occurred in blood.

This chain uses TRBV12-5 with TRBJ2-7; possible D gene TRBD2, 5 bases. This clonotype was obtained from an adult man with Graves' ophthalmopathy. Sequencing used peripheral blood. CDR3 nucleotide sequence: TGTGCTAGTGGTCTAGCAGACTCCTACGAGCAGTACTTC. This sequence encodes CASGLADSYEQYF.